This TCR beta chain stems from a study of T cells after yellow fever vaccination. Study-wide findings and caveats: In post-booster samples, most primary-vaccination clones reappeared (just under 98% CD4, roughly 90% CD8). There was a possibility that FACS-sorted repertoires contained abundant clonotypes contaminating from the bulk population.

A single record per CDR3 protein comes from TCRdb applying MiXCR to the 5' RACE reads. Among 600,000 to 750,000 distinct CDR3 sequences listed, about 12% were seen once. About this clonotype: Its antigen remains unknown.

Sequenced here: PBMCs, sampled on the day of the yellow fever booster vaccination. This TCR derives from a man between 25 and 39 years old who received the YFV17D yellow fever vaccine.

CDR3: CASSLVEVEQFF. The CDR3 nucleotides read TGTGCCAGCAGTCTTGTGGAGGTTGAGCAGTTCTTC. V is TRBV6-2 or TRBV6-3 and J is TRBJ2-1, with D maybe TRBD2 (5 bases). Germline V gene lookup returns CDR1 MNHEY and CDR2 SVGEGT. The CDR3 has 12 residues. The V end lost 5 bases, the J end lost 9 bases, and 11 bases lay between the germline ends.